The sample holds a few counts of the clone carrying this T cell receptor (beta chain). The antigen is not known. The protocol was immunoSEQ multiplex PCR, while the TCRdb copy is restricted to in-frame clones and leaves out a portion. The sample lists around 160,000 clones, 91% occurring once. This specimen belongs to a study of T cell responses to AZD1222 COVID-19 vaccine. The wider study: Timing groups of about 4 and about 12 weeks for second doses were pooled. Study-level results: At baseline, just a handful of AZD1222 recipients tested seropositive. Among the donors, most were white British and more were female, and clonal diversity was possibly underestimated.

Losses at the gene ends were 1 base for V and 6 bases for J; bases not matched to a gene: 6. CDR1 MNHNS and CDR2 SASEGT come from the germline V gene. The CDR3 is 16 amino acids. The specimen comprised peripheral blood, sampled on day 0 of AZD1222 vaccination. V and J are TRBV6-1 and TRBJ1-3; the match to TRBD1 covers 10 bases. The receptor was derived from an adult in good health. CDR3 in amino acids: CASSEVPGQGSNTIYF. CDR3 bases: TGTGCCAGCAGTGAAGTCCCGGGACAGGGGTCAAACACCATATATTTT.